This T cell receptor (beta chain) was captured in a study of CD8 T cells in Susac syndrome. Study-level points and caveats: Susac syndrome CD8+ repertoires were clonally expanded, most strongly in CD8+ TEMRA cells. The study identified roughly seventeen and five Susac-specific public clones in total CD8+ and CD8+ TEMRA repertoires.

Random hexamers were used to reverse transcribe an amount of roughly 0.45 to 1 ug RNA. Multiplex immunoSEQ PCR targeted 54 Vbeta and 13 Jbeta TCR beta segments. TCRdb re-called the immunoSEQ multiplex PCR reads with MiXCR, one entry per CDR3 protein. Of around 170,000 distinct CDR3 sequences listed, 95% were seen once; the top ten hold approximately 0.16%. This CDR3 spans 11 amino acids. The germline V gene has CDR1 SGHRS and CDR2 YFSETQ. V was pared by 4 bases and J by 13 bases, with 4 bases of the junction left unmatched. Note on this clonotype: Its antigen is not known.

TEMRA cells were FACS-enriched, with CD8+ and CD4+ T cells isolated negatively. What was sequenced was CD8+ T cells from PBMCs. This sequence joins TRBV5-1 and TRBJ2-1; 8 bases align to TRBD1. The sequence derives from a human donor with Susac syndrome. CDR3 loop: CASSRDRGQFF. The DNA of the CDR3 is TGCGCCAGCAGCCGAGACAGGGGACAGTTCTTC.